This is a list of T cell receptor beta chains from one sample in a study of CD8 T cells in ankylosing spondylitis. TCRdb used MiXCR to reprocess the 5' RACE reads, holding one entry per CDR3 protein. The data hold more than 150,000 distinct CDR3 sequences, with roughly 20% observed a single time. Sequencing used blood, either unsorted or a sorted T cell fraction (not recorded which). These receptors all come from a male donor aged 10 to 35 with ankylosing spondylitis or in good health (not recorded which). Each CDR3 is given with its conserved first and last residue. The D gene is left open where the match is weak. Clone size, where shown, is once, few, many, or a class for clones that have expanded.

size: many
D: -
J: TRBJ1-1
V: TRBV3-1
CDR3: CASSPQGDRPFNTEAFF
DNA: TGTGCCAGCAGCCCGCAAGGTGACAGGCCATTCAACACTGAAGCTTTCTTT

size: few
D: -
J: TRBJ2-3
V: TRBV6-5
CDR3: CASSYGRGGTDTQYF
DNA: TGTGCCAGCAGTTACGGCAGGGGCGGCACAGATACGCAGTATTTT

size: -
D: -
J: TRBJ2-1
V: TRBV18
CDR3: CASSPGPRAAEQFF
DNA: TGTGCCAGCTCACCAGGGCCGCGGGCGGCTGAGCAGTTCTTC

size: -
D: -
J: TRBJ2-7
V: TRBV6-1
CDR3: CASSEEVGYEQYF
DNA: TGTGCCAGCAGTGAAGAGGTGGGCTACGAGCAGTACTTC

size: many
D: -
J: TRBJ2-3
V: TRBV20-1
CDR3: CSARWTILTDTQYF
DNA: TGCAGTGCTAGGTGGACTATATTAACAGATACGCAGTATTTT

size: -
D: -
J: TRBJ2-5
V: TRBV5-4
CDR3: CASTKGHGETQYF
DNA: TGTGCCAGCACCAAAGGACACGGAGAGACCCAGTACTTC

size: many
D: -
J: TRBJ2-1
V: TRBV12-3/TRBV12-4
CDR3: CASRNPGFDEQFF
DNA: TGTGCCAGCAGAAATCCGGGCTTCGATGAGCAGTTCTTC

size: many
D: TRBD2
J: TRBJ2-1
V: TRBV10-3
CDR3: CAISASGGSSYNEQFF
DNA: TGTGCCATCAGTGCCTCGGGCGGGAGCTCCTACAATGAGCAGTTCTTC

size: -
D: -
J: TRBJ2-7
V: TRBV23-1
CDR3: CASIPFSGEPNEQYF
DNA: TGCGCCAGCATCCCCTTTTCGGGGGAGCCCAACGAGCAGTACTTC

size: -
D: TRBD1
J: TRBJ2-7
V: TRBV18
CDR3: CASSRGISGTAPYEQYF
DNA: TGTGCCAGCTCACGGGGAATCTCCGGGACAGCGCCTTACGAGCAGTACTTC

size: many
D: -
J: TRBJ2-1
V: TRBV29-1
CDR3: CSSRRGSSYNEQFF
DNA: TGCAGCTCCCGTCGGGGGAGCTCCTACAATGAGCAGTTCTTC

size: many
D: -
J: TRBJ2-3
V: TRBV12-3/TRBV12-4
CDR3: CASSSLVADTQYF
DNA: TGTGCCAGCAGTTCCCTAGTTGCAGATACGCAGTATTTT

size: medium-sized
D: TRBD2
J: TRBJ2-2
V: TRBV7-9
CDR3: CASSRTSGELFF
DNA: TGTGCCAGCAGCCGGACTAGCGGGGAGCTGTTTTTT

size: many
D: -
J: TRBJ2-1
V: TRBV12-3/TRBV12-4
CDR3: CASSNLRGVSYNEQFF
DNA: TGTGCCAGCAGTAATCTAAGGGGAGTCTCCTACAATGAGCAGTTCTTC

size: many
D: TRBD2
J: TRBJ2-1
V: TRBV11-2
CDR3: CASSLGGGYDEQFF
DNA: TGTGCCAGCAGCTTAGGGGGAGGGTACGATGAGCAGTTCTTC

size: few
D: -
J: TRBJ2-1
V: TRBV4-3
CDR3: CASSQRAEGPPVNEQFF
DNA: TGCGCCAGCAGCCAAAGGGCGGAGGGCCCACCGGTAAATGAGCAGTTCTTC

size: -
D: -
J: TRBJ2-7
V: TRBV7-2
CDR3: CASSLAREIYEQYF
DNA: TGTGCCAGCAGCTTAGCACGGGAGATCTACGAGCAGTACTTC

size: many
D: TRBD2
J: TRBJ2-3
V: TRBV12-3/TRBV12-4
CDR3: CASNLGISGRALDTDTQYF
DNA: TGTGCCAGCAATTTGGGAATTAGCGGGAGGGCCCTCGACACAGATACGCAGTATTTT

size: many
D: -
J: TRBJ2-4
V: TRBV6-2/TRBV6-3
CDR3: CASSLDLLAKNIQYF
DNA: TGTGCCAGCAGTCTAGACTTATTAGCCAAAAACATTCAGTACTTC

size: many
D: -
J: TRBJ2-1
V: TRBV2
CDR3: CASSNRGTGSYNEQFF
DNA: TGTGCCAGCAGTAATAGAGGGACGGGAAGCTACAATGAGCAGTTCTTC

size: many
D: -
J: TRBJ2-5
V: TRBV20-1
CDR3: CSENQETQYF
DNA: TGCAGCGAAAACCAAGAGACCCAGTACTTC

size: -
D: -
J: TRBJ2-1
V: TRBV3-1
CDR3: CASSPTVLSSYNEQFF
DNA: TGTGCCAGCAGCCCTACGGTCCTGAGCTCCTACAATGAGCAGTTCTTC

size: many
D: TRBD1
J: TRBJ2-7
V: TRBV7-6
CDR3: CASSLEGQGSYEQYF
DNA: TGTGCCAGCAGCTTAGAGGGACAGGGATCCTACGAGCAGTACTTC

size: -
D: -
J: TRBJ2-5
V: TRBV4-3
CDR3: CASSPWDRETQYF
DNA: TGCGCCAGCAGCCCGTGGGACCGGGAGACCCAGTACTTC